This T cell receptor (beta chain) stems from a study of blood T cell repertoires in COVID-19. Study-level background: PBMCs, B-cell-depleted T cells, or T cells were the source of the cDNA or gDNA that made up the material.

This CDR3 is 16 amino acids long. V lost 4 bases and J 0 bases, leaving 13 bases between the germline ends. Germline V gene lookup returns CDR1 LGHNA and CDR2 YSLEER. Patients in Seattle were enrolled during active infection, then followed longitudinally. Under the authors' procedure: Amplification from reference gene primers served as the basis for estimated nucleated cell counts. Clones were sequenced by immunoSEQ multiplex PCR, and TCRdb holds only the in-frame ones, with some missing. That table gives V, J and clone size, and the DNA gave D and trimming. The table has 140,000 or so clones, roughly 84% seen once; the top ten hold roughly 8.7%.

Sequencing was performed on peripheral blood. The chain carries TRBV4-3 and TRBJ1-3; possibly TRBD1 for D (6 bases). This sequence was found in a young man with COVID-19, enrolled during active disease. The CDR3 nucleotides read TGCGCCAGCAGCCTCGCCTTGACAGGCTCTGGAAACACCATATATTTT. Amino acid sequence: CASSLALTGSGNTIYF.